This T cell receptor beta chain was obtained from a study of T cells after yellow fever vaccination. By 5'RACE template switching, TCR cDNA was produced, with a universal primer site and UMIs added in the process. Using its own MiXCR run on the 5' RACE reads, TCRdb lists one record per CDR3 protein. The table lists some 120,000 distinct CDR3 sequences, approximately 7% of them singletons, with around 2.7% in the top ten. The study, taken as a whole, reports: Most primary-vaccination clones reappeared after the booster (approximately 95% CD4, 88% CD8). Contaminants from the bulk population, in the form of abundant clonotypes, could be found in FACS-sorted repertoires.

This clonotype was observed many times. Antigen specificity is unknown. The CDR3 covers 13 residues. V was trimmed by 2 bases and J by 5 bases, leaving 10 bases between them. The germline CDR1 and CDR2 sequences are SGHTA and FQGTGA. The source of this sequence is a man between 18 and 35 years old who received the YFV17D yellow fever vaccine. Sequenced here: CD4+ T cells sorted from PBMCs, sampled roughly 10 days after the first yellow fever vaccination. This rearrangement joins TRBV7-3 to TRBJ2-7; D is possibly TRBD2 (7 bases). In DNA form, the CDR3 reads TGTGCCAGCAGCTTACGGGGGGCCGACGAGCAGTACTTC. Residues: CASSLRGADEQYF.